The clone carrying this TCR beta chain came up a few times. V was shortened by 3 bases and J by 6 bases, with 8 bases between the two germline ends. The length of the CDR3 is 11 residues. From germline, CDR1 is SQVTM and CDR2 ANQGSEA. Each sample yielded at least 7 million isolated PBMCs. Then a second PCR, running roughly 6 to 11 cycles, was carried out with a sample-barcoded 5' primer and a J-beta primer mix. Each sample provided no less than 3 million CDR3-containing paired-end reads. Via MiXCR, TCRdb re-called the 5' RACE reads, giving one row per CDR3 protein. The sample yields 550,000 to 600,000 distinct CDR3 sequences, roughly 48% seen once. This sample was taken from a study of blood T cells in healthy people across ages.

The sequencing sample was made of blood. The rearrangement uses TRBV29-1 and TRBJ1-2; D remains ambiguous. The receptor's source is an elderly man in good health. The CDR3 sequence: CSVEGQDGYTF. In DNA, the CDR3 is TGCAGCGTTGAGGGTCAGGATGGCTACACCTTC.